Described below is a single T cell receptor beta chain sequence and its context. Unique molecular identifiers were used in preparing the TCRbeta library. Using its own MiXCR run on the PCR reads, TCRdb lists one record per CDR3 protein. The table lists around 600,000 distinct CDR3 sequences, 15% to 20% of them singletons. This entry belongs to a study of T-cell reconstitution after alpha-beta-depleted transplantation in children. V shed 4 bases and J shed 2 bases, with 21 bases lying between them. This CDR3 comprises 17 residues. Germline CDR1 is SGHRS and CDR2 is YFSETQ. The V call is TRBV5-1, the J call TRBJ2-5; perhaps TRBD1 as D (5 bases). This material consisted of PBMCs from the stem cell graft donor, taken from the stem cell graft. The TCR sequence derives from a human donor who donated a stem cell graft to a child with acute myeloid leukemia. The CDR3 coding sequence is TGCGCCAGCAGCGTTGGGTGGGGCAGGGCCGAGCAAGAGACCCAGTACTTC. Translating it yields CASSVGWGRAEQETQYF.